The table lists the clone carrying this T cell receptor (beta chain) with a count of one. This entry belongs to a study of blood T cell repertoires in COVID-19. Study-wide context: Acute and convalescent COVID-19 specimens originated in the United States, Italy and Spain. From T cells, B-cell-depleted T cells, or PBMCs came the material, which was cDNA or gDNA.

Original methodology: For nucleated cells, counts were estimated from reference gene primer amplification. The protocol was immunoSEQ multiplex PCR, while the TCRdb copy is restricted to in-frame clones and leaves out a portion. D and trimming come from the DNA, and the V and J calls and clone size come from that table. The profile shows roughly 150,000 clones, around 84% of them singletons. Trimming took off 4 bases at V and 2 bases at J, with 15 bases between the two ends. The CDR3 covers 16 residues. Germline assignment: CDR1 SQVTM and CDR2 ANQGSEA. This chain uses TRBV29-1 with TRBJ1-6; the D gene is possibly TRBD1 (6 bases). The source is a woman in her 50s with acute or convalescent COVID-19. What was sequenced was peripheral blood. CDR3 nucleotide sequence: TGCAGCGTTGGGCCAGGGGAAGGACCCTATAATTCACCCCTCCACTTT. This codes for CSVGPGEGPYNSPLHF.